One and the same sample provided the 25 T cell receptor beta chains below, sequenced in a study of CD8+ T cells in alopecia areata (dated by TCRdb to the late 2010s). In the paper's terms, the time point label means: around 22 weeks on oral tofacitinib. This specimen's treatment or condition label, interpreted: oral pan-JAK inhibitor, 5-10 mg twice daily. The method was the immunoSEQ multiplex PCR assay. To provide template for TCR sequencing, every sample had RNA extracted and reverse transcribed into cDNA. The immuneACCESS repertoire file appears here via TCRdb, limited to in-frame rearrangements. These files lack a portion of the clones; in checked studies, under half of the deficit traces to unresolved V genes, and the cause of the others is not known. The sample data list some 200,000 clones, and 58% of these were observed just once. The biggest ten clones account for 5.5% to 6% of the sample.

This sample comprised CD4+ T cells sorted from blood, obtained at week 24, from a patient treated with tofacitinib. The receptor set was obtained from a human donor with alopecia areata.

The V gene is TRBV25-1, the J gene TRBJ2-7; the D gene is possibly TRBD2 (6 bases). The CDR3 is 15 amino acids. Trimming stripped 1 base from V and 4 bases from J, with 14 bases between. Germline V CDR1 and CDR2: MGHDK, SYGVNS. The CDR3 region has the DNA TGTGCCAGCAGTGAATCCCTCGGGAGTAGGTACGAGCAGTACTTC. It specifies CASSESLGSRYEQYF.

The chain is built from TRBV14 and TRBJ2-7; possibly TRBD2 for D (5 bases). The V end was cut by 3 bases, the J end by 6 bases, with 6 bases between. The CDR3 has 11 residues. Germline V lookup: CDR1 SGHDN, CDR2 FVKESK. Here the CDR3 DNA reads TGTGCCAGCAGCCACGGGGTCGAGCAGTACTTC. Translated: CASSHGVEQYF.

The rearrangement links TRBV6-5 to TRBJ2-7; the match to TRBD2 covers 9 bases. The CDR3 runs 14 residues. V gave up 4 bases and J gave up 4 bases; unmatched junction bases: 5. The V gene's germline CDR1 is MNHEY and CDR2 SVGAGI. The CDR3 coding sequence is TGTGCCAGCAGTTCCCCGCGGGGGGGTTACGAGCAGTACTTC. Protein sequence: CASSSPRGGYEQYF.

V is TRBV5-1 and J is TRBJ2-1, with D tentatively TRBD2 (6 bases). From germline, CDR1 is SGHRS and CDR2 YFSETQ. The CDR3 totals 13 residues. The ends were cut back, 4 bases at V and 4 bases at J, with 9 bases in the middle. Here the CDR3 reads CASSEGLYNEQFF. DNA for the CDR3: TGCGCCAGCAGCGAGGGACTTTACAATGAGCAGTTCTTC.

The rearrangement uses TRBV23-1 and TRBJ1-2; 10 bases agree with TRBD1. TRBV23-1 is recorded as an ORF, its role being uncertain. After removal of 8 bases from V and 3 bases from J, the junction contained 9 bases not matched to a gene. This CDR3 comprises 15 residues. The CDR3 DNA reads TGCGCCAGCCCGAGGGACAGGGGAATCGACTATGGCTACACCTTC. Translating gives CASPRDRGIDYGYTF.

The V and J genes are TRBV5-6 and TRBJ1-2; a possible D gene is TRBD1 (5 bases). V was pared by 4 bases and J by 5 bases, with 9 bases between. Germline V gene lookup returns CDR1 SGHDT and CDR2 YYEEEE. The CDR3 contains 12 residues. This CDR3 is CASSGARYGYTF. As DNA, the CDR3 is TGTGCCAGCAGCGGGGCGCGGTATGGCTACACCTTC. The full variable domain, completed using reference TRBV5-6 and TRBJ1-2, is DAGVTQSPTHLIKTRGQQVTLRCSPKSGHDTVSWYQQALGQGPQFIFQYYEEEERQRGNFPDRFSGHQFPNYSSELNVNALLLGDSALYLCASSGARYGYTFGSGTRLTVV.

V usage is TRBV5-1 and J usage is TRBJ2-1, with 11 bases identical to TRBD2. The CDR3 consists of 15 residues. The germline V gene encodes CDR1 SGHRS and CDR2 YFSETQ. V lost 4 bases and J lost 10; bases outside the gene matches: 10. The CDR3 DNA reads as TGCGCCAGCAGCCAGGATTTGCTAGCGGGGGGCGAGCAGTTCTTC. It translates to CASSQDLLAGGEQFF.

This rearrangement joins TRBV4-1 to TRBJ1-2; unclear D gene. Germline-derived CDR1 and CDR2 are MGHRA and YSYEKL. V was trimmed by 3 bases and J by 6 bases, leaving 20 bases between them. The CDR3 contains 16 residues. In DNA, the CDR3 is TGCGCCAGCAGCCACAGGACGGGAACTCTAAGAGATGGCTACACCTTC. It translates to CASSHRTGTLRDGYTF.

This chain links TRBV4-3 with TRBJ2-1; TRBD2 aligns across 13 bases. After removal of 3 bases from V and 8 bases from J, the junction contained 13 bases not matched to a gene. The germline gives CDR1 LGHNA, CDR2 YSLEER. This CDR3 comprises 18 residues. The CDR3 here is CASSQGLAGRPADDEQFF. CDR3 nucleotide sequence: TGCGCCAGCAGCCAGGGACTAGCGGGGCGGCCCGCAGATGATGAGCAGTTCTTC.

This chain links TRBV6-6 with TRBJ1-5; D unclear. V shed 2 bases and J shed 6 bases, with 11 bases lying between them. Germline V gene sequence: CDR1 MNHNY, CDR2 SVGAGI (reference sequence). The CDR3 has 14 residues. For the CDR3, the DNA is TGTGCCAGCAGTTACGACGGTACGAGTCAGCCCCAGCATTTT. It codes for CASSYDGTSQPQHF.

The rearrangement links TRBV5-6 to TRBJ2-7; 8 nucleotides align to TRBD1. CDR3 length: 16 residues. V was pared by 4 bases and J by 3 bases, with 12 bases of the junction left unmatched. The germline V gene has CDR1 SGHDT and CDR2 YYEEEE. CDR3 sequence: CASSKYWGTGLYEQYF. In nucleotides, the CDR3 is TGTGCCAGCAGCAAGTATTGGGGGACAGGCCTCTACGAGCAGTACTTC.

This clone appeared once. This rearrangement joins TRBV30 to TRBJ2-2; 9 positions match TRBD2. The CDR3 has 13 amino acids. The V gene's germline CDR1 is GTSNPN and CDR2 SVGIG (reference sequence). Trimming took 3 bases from V and 4 from J; bases not matched to a gene: 0. CDR3 sequence: CAWRLAGTGELFF. The CDR3 DNA follows: TGTGCCTGGAGACTAGCGGGCACCGGGGAGCTGTTTTTT.

The sample holds a few counts of this clone. The V gene is TRBV29-1, the J gene TRBJ2-2; D possibly uses TRBD1 or TRBD2 (5 bases each). The CDR3 covers 14 residues. Germline values: CDR1 SQVTM, CDR2 ANQGSEA. Trimming stripped 5 bases from V and 1 base from J, with 11 bases between. CDR3 protein: CSVLRDQNTGELFF. The CDR3 bases are TGCAGCGTTTTACGGGACCAGAACACCGGGGAGCTGTTTTTT.

The V gene is TRBV7-2, the J gene TRBJ2-1; D gene unclear. The CDR3 loop spans 15 amino acids. Trimming took off 1 base at V and 4 bases at J, with 11 bases between the two ends. CDR1 and CDR2 (germline): SGHTA, FQGNSA. The CDR3 DNA reads as TGTGCCAGCAGCTTAGAACTTACAGTTTACAATGAGCAGTTCTTC. It yields the protein CASSLELTVYNEQFF.

The sample holds a few counts of this clone. At one end the junction does not follow the germline gene, possibly because of a read error. V and J are TRBV18 and TRBJ2-2; weak D call: TRBD1 (6 bases). Germline V lookup: CDR1 KGHSH, CDR2 LQKENI. This CDR3 is 15 amino acids long. CDR3 sequence: CASSPRTANTGELFF. The CDR3 region has the DNA TGTGCCAGCTCCCCACGGACAGCGAACACCGGGGAGCTGTTTTTT.

The gene calls are TRBV7-2 and TRBJ2-5; 9 bases fit TRBD2. Germline CDR1 SGHTA, CDR2 FQGNSA. V shed 5 bases and J 2 bases; nucleotides not matched to a gene: 9. The CDR3 consists of 16 residues. For the CDR3, the DNA is TGTGCCAGCAGCGCTTCTAGCGGGATATCACAAGAGACCCAGTACTTC. This encodes CASSASSGISQETQYF.

A few counts support this clone. V usage is TRBV5-4 and J usage is TRBJ2-7; the D gene is possibly TRBD2 (5 bases). Trimming left V 2 bases short and J 5 bases short, with 11 bases between. The CDR3 is made up of 13 amino acids. Germline-derived CDR1 and CDR2 are SGHNT and YYREEE (reference sequence). CDR3 region: CASSLRGQHEQYF. CDR3 coding DNA: TGTGCCAGCAGCTTACGGGGTCAGCACGAGCAGTACTTC.

The rearrangement joins TRBV7-2 to TRBJ1-1, with unresolved D. The germline V and J ends were trimmed by 5 bases and 1 base, with 14 bases remaining between them. This CDR3 is 15 amino acids long. Germline CDR1 SGHTA, CDR2 FQGNSA. CDR3 protein: CASSPRRAANTEAFF. CDR3 in DNA: TGTGCCAGCAGCCCGCGAAGAGCCGCGAACACTGAAGCTTTCTTT.

This clone was counted only a few times. The gene calls are TRBV29-1 and TRBJ2-7, with TRBD1 matching 7 bases. J lost 6 bases, V lost 4 bases, and 6 bases had no gene match. Germline CDR1 reads SQVTM; CDR2 reads ANQGSEA. CDR3 length equals 12 residues. The CDR3 here is CSVGQGTGEQYF. CDR3 DNA: TGCAGCGTTGGACAGGGTACGGGCGAGCAGTACTTC.

This clone was observed a few times. The V call is TRBV29-1, the J call TRBJ2-7; D ambiguous. V was cut by 2 bases and J by 4 bases, with 6 bases left in between. The CDR3 sequence is 11 residues long. CDR1 and CDR2 from the germline V gene are SQVTM and ANQGSEA. The CDR3 DNA reads TGCAGCGTTGAAATTAGGTACGAGCAGTACTTC. Translated, it gives CSVEIRYEQYF.

The chain joins TRBV27 to TRBJ2-3; unclear D gene. The length of the CDR3 is 13 residues. V was shortened by 4 bases and J by 2 bases, with 7 bases between the two germline ends. Looked up from germline, CDR1 is MNHEY and CDR2 is SMNVEV (reference sequence). The CDR3 is CASSSRNTDTQYF. The CDR3 nucleotides are TGTGCCAGCAGTTCCCGTAACACAGATACGCAGTATTTT.

The chain is built from TRBV18 and TRBJ1-5; 7 bases match TRBD1. This CDR3 region has 16 residues. Germline-derived CDR1 and CDR2 are KGHSH and LQKENI. Losses at the gene ends were 4 bases for V and 3 bases for J; bases not matched to a gene: 9. The CDR3 loop reads CASSLYWDRNNQPQHF. The CDR3 DNA reads as TGTGCCAGCTCACTATACTGGGACAGAAACAATCAGCCCCAGCATTTT.

V usage is TRBV2 and J usage is TRBJ1-5; possibly TRBD1 for D (6 bases). CDR1 is SNHLY and CDR2 is FYNNEI in the germline V gene. This CDR3 is built from 17 residues. V was clipped by 0 bases and J by 1 base, with 13 bases between them. CDR3 nucleotide sequence: TGTGCCAGCAGTGAAGCGGGGGGGCGCCGGAGCAATCAGCCCCAGCATTTT. This codes for CASSEAGGRRSNQPQHF. The full variable domain, its missing parts supplied by reference TRBV2 and TRBJ1-5, is EPEVTQTPSHQVTQMGQEVILRCVPISNHLYFYWYRQILGQKVEFLVSFYNNEISEKSEIFDDQFSVERPDGSNFTLKIRSTKLEDSAMYFCASSEAGGRRSNQPQHFGDGTRLSIL.

The rearrangement links TRBV1 to TRBJ1-5. TRBV1 is shown as a pseudogene. This CDR3 region has 12 residues. CDR3 sequence (DNA): TGCACCAGCAGCCGCTTCCGCAAGCCCCAGCATTTT. Encoded protein: CTSSRFRKPQHF.

The chain carries TRBV7-6 and TRBJ2-3, with D unresolved. Germline CDR1 SGHVS, CDR2 FNYEAQ. Deletions cut 1 base from V and 6 bases from J, with 11 bases between. This CDR3 contains 14 residues. DNA for the CDR3: TGTGCCAGCAGCTTAGGTAGTTTCCCCGATACGCAGTATTTT. This translates into CASSLGSFPDTQYF.